The rows below give T cell receptor beta chains drawn from one sample of a study of blood T cell repertoires in COVID-19. Repertoires were generated with immunoSEQ multiplex PCR, while TCRdb's copy carries only in-frame clones and drops some. The sample has 70,000 to 90,000 clones, 78% seen once. Sample: peripheral blood. The receptor set was obtained from a human donor in a cohort sampled during active COVID-19. Both conserved end residues are part of each CDR3. The D gene is left open where the match is weak. A row's size may be missing; if present it is once, few, many or a size class.

>few|TRBV5-6|.|TRBJ2-5|14
TGTGCCAGCAGCTTAGTTGGGGCCGGGGAGACCCAGTACTTC
CASSLVGAGETQYF
>.|TRBV7-9|TRBD2|TRBJ2-3|16
TGTGCCAGCAGCTACCGGACTAGCGGCAACACAGATACGCAGTATTTT
CASSYRTSGNTDTQYF
>.|TRBV24-1|TRBD1|TRBJ2-2|16
TGTGCCACCAGTGATGCTCGGGACAGGGAAACCGGGGAGCTGTTTTTT
CATSDARDRETGELFF
>.|TRBV19|TRBD1|TRBJ1-5|14
TGTGCCAGTAGATTGACAGGGGGCTGGGAGCCCCAGCATTTT
CASRLTGGWEPQHF
>.|TRBV15|.|TRBJ1-3|14
TGTGCCACCAGCATGATGATAGCGGGAAACACCATATATTTT
CATSMMIAGNTIYF
>.|TRBV11-2|TRBD2|TRBJ2-3|15
TGTGCCAGCAGAGTATTTAGCGGGGGGACAGATACGCAGTATTTT
CASRVFSGGTDTQYF
>.|TRBV19|TRBD2|TRBJ2-1|14
TGTGCCAGTAGTACCCAAGGACTAGCGGGGGAACAGTTCTTC
CASSTQGLAGEQFF
>.|TRBV25-1|.|TRBJ1-4|15
TGTGCCAGCAGTGAAGCCCGGGGGGTTAATGAAAAACTGTTTTTT
CASSEARGVNEKLFF
>.|TRBV7-2|.|TRBJ1-5|15
TGTGCCAGCAGCTTAGATCGGGGAGGGAATCAGCCCCAGCATTTT
CASSLDRGGNQPQHF
>once|TRBV18|.|TRBJ2-3|13
TGTGCCAGCTCACCGGACTTCACAGATACGCAGTATTTT
CASSPDFTDTQYF
>.|TRBV6-1|TRBD1|TRBJ1-2|18
TGTGCCAGCAGTGTTCGACCGGGACAGGAAACCAATAACTATGGCTACACCTTC
CASSVRPGQETNNYGYTF
>.|TRBV7-2|.|TRBJ2-1|14
TGTGCCACCAAAGTGGAGGTATCCTACAATGAGCAGTTCTTC
CATKVEVSYNEQFF